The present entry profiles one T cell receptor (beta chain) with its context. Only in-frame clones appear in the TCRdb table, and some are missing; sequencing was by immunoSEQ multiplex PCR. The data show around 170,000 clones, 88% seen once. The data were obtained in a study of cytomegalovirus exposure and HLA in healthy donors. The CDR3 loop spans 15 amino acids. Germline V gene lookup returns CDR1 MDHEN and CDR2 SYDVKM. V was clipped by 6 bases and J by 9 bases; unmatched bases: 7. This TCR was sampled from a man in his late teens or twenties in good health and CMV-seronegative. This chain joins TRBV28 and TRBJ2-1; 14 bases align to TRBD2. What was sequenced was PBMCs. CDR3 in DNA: TGTGCCAGCAGCTATGGGACTAGCGGGAGTCTTGAGCAGTTCTTC. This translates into CASSYGTSGSLEQFF.